This entry lists 26 T cell receptor beta chains sequenced from one sample in a study of cytomegalovirus exposure and HLA in healthy donors. The PCR had 60 Vbeta and 13 Jbeta primers. Repertoires were generated with immunoSEQ multiplex PCR, while TCRdb's copy carries only in-frame clones and drops some. This sample has some 100,000 clones; about two thirds occur once, and the top ten carry about 16%. Sequencing used PBMCs. These receptors were taken from a woman in her 50s in good health and CMV-seropositive.

The rearrangement links TRBV9 to TRBJ2-1; the D gene is possibly TRBD1 (9 bases). Deletions cut 2 bases from V and 1 base from J, with 16 bases between. The CDR3 consists of 17 residues. CDR1 SGDLS and CDR2 YYNGEE come from the germline V gene. CDR3 protein: CASSVGRGQGSYNEQFF. The CDR3 DNA follows: TGTGCCAGCAGCGTCGGGAGGGGACAGGGTTCCTACAATGAGCAGTTCTTC.

V usage is TRBV5-4 and J usage is TRBJ2-2; 13 bases fit TRBD2. Germline V gene lookup returns CDR1 SGHNT and CDR2 YYREEE (reference sequence). Losses at the gene ends were 0 bases for V and 5 bases for J; bases not matched to a gene: 10. The CDR3 length is 19 residues. The CDR3 region is CASSLALLAGGPRTGELFF. CDR3 bases: TGTGCCAGCAGCTTGGCCTTACTAGCGGGAGGGCCACGGACCGGGGAGCTGTTTTTT.

The V and J genes are TRBV7-2 and TRBJ2-3; TRBD2 matches at 11 bases. Germline lookup yields CDR1 SGHTA and CDR2 FQGNSA. The CDR3 covers 14 residues. V lost 7 bases and J lost 4; bases outside the gene matches: 4. CDR3 bases: TGTGCCAGCACCCGACTAGCGGGATCAGATACGCAGTATTTT. Translating it yields CASTRLAGSDTQYF.

This rearrangement joins TRBV7-2 to TRBJ1-1; D is undetermined. V was cut by 4 bases and J by 4 bases, with 16 bases left in between. The length of the CDR3 is 15 residues. The germline CDR1 and CDR2 sequences are SGHTA and FQGNSA. CDR3 sequence reads: CASSSKPVLFTEAFF. The CDR3 DNA is TGTGCCAGCAGCTCAAAGCCTGTGCTATTCACTGAAGCTTTCTTT.

The chain recombines TRBV28 with TRBJ2-7, with D perhaps matching TRBD1 (6 bases). There are 17 residues in the CDR3. Trimming stripped 7 bases from V and 0 bases from J, with 22 bases between. The germline gives CDR1 MDHEN, CDR2 SYDVKM. Here the CDR3 reads CASTLGAGSVPSYEQYF. The CDR3 DNA sequence: TGTGCCAGCACCTTGGGGGCAGGGAGCGTACCCTCCTACGAGCAGTACTTC.

This clone has more than one count but fewer than ten. The V call is TRBV27, the J call TRBJ2-1; the match to TRBD2 covers 7 bases. CDR3 length equals 14 residues. Per germline, CDR1 MNHEY and CDR2 SMNVEV (reference sequence). The J segment lost 3 bases and the V segment lost 4 bases, leaving 3 bases of the junction unmatched. CDR3: CASSSGRNYNEQFF. In nucleotides, the CDR3 is TGTGCCAGCAGTTCCGGGAGGAACTACAATGAGCAGTTCTTC.

The chain has TRBV28 and TRBJ1-2, with TRBD1 as a possible D gene (5 bases). CDR3 length equals 13 residues. Per the germline V gene, CDR1 is MDHEN and CDR2 is SYDVKM. Between the trimmed V and J ends, which lost 4 bases and 5 bases, there was a span of 11 bases. CDR3 sequence (DNA): TGTGCCAGCAGTTCAGCAGGGATTTATGGCTACACCTTC. Protein sequence: CASSSAGIYGYTF.

The chain uses TRBV7-8 and TRBJ2-7, with D maybe TRBD2 (6 bases). The V end was cut by 1 base, the J end by 4 bases, with 23 bases between. The CDR3 runs 18 residues. Germline-derived CDR1 and CDR2 are SGHVS and FQNEAQ. The CDR3 nucleotides read TGTGCCAGCAGCTTAGGGAGAGGAGGGGTTAGCAAGCTTTACGAGCAGTACTTC. Protein: CASSLGRGGVSKLYEQYF.

This clone appeared a few times. The gene calls are TRBV5-1 and TRBJ2-5; possible D gene TRBD2, 6 bases. V was shortened by 3 bases and J by 2 bases, with 17 bases between the two germline ends. Per germline, CDR1 SGHRS and CDR2 YFSETQ. The CDR3 is 16 residues long. This chain's CDR3 is CASSSHGGLDQETQYF. In DNA, the CDR3 is TGCGCCAGCAGCTCCCATGGGGGGTTGGATCAAGAGACCCAGTACTTC.

This clone was detected a few times. The CDR3 loop reads CASSQGPPVASSYEQYF. As DNA, the CDR3 is TGCGCCAGCAGCCAAGGGCCCCCGGTCGCTAGCTCCTACGAGCAGTACTTC. The chain couples TRBV4-1 to TRBJ2-7; unclear D gene. V lost 1 base and J lost 0, with 16 bases in between. The CDR3 length is 17 residues. From germline, CDR1 is MGHRA and CDR2 YSYEKL.

This clone showed up just a few times. J is TRBJ1-3 and V is TRBV7-2; tentative D call: TRBD1 (5 bases). The CDR3 is 13 amino acids. The germline CDR1 and CDR2 sequences are SGHTA and FQGNSA. The V and J ends lost 6 bases and 1 base respectively, with 7 bases between them. The CDR3 here is CASRRQSGNTIYF. The DNA for the CDR3 is TGTGCCAGCAGAAGACAGTCTGGAAACACCATATATTTT. The whole variable domain, remainder taken from reference TRBV7-2 and TRBJ1-3, is GAGVSQSPSNKVTEKGKDVELRCDPISGHTALYWYRQSLGQGLEFLIYFQGNSAPDKSGLPSDRFSAERTGGSVSTLTIQRTQQEDSAVYLCASRRQSGNTIYFGEGSWLTVV.

CDR3 nucleotide sequence: TGTGCCAGCAGCTTAGCGGGAGTTGAAAAACTAGCTGCAGATACGCAGTATTTT. This sequence encodes CASSLAGVEKLAADTQYF. The J gene is TRBJ2-3, the V gene TRBV7-2; possible D gene TRBD2, 6 bases. Germline-derived CDR1 and CDR2 are SGHTA and FQGNSA. The CDR3 totals 18 residues. Trimming cost V 0 bases and J 4 bases, with 20 bases left between them.

This clone appeared once. The chain joins TRBV28 to TRBJ2-1, with TRBD2 matching 11 bases. The CDR3 spans 15 residues. Losses at the gene ends were 4 bases for V and 7 bases for J; bases not matched to a gene: 6. From germline, CDR1 is MDHEN and CDR2 SYDVKM. In DNA, the CDR3 is TGTGCCAGCAGTTCATTAGCGGGAGGGCAGAATGAGCAGTTCTTC. It codes for CASSSLAGGQNEQFF.

The CDR3 DNA sequence: TGTGCCAGCAGCAACCCCCTCGGGTGCCTAGCGGGACGCACCGGGGAGCTGTTTTTT. Translating gives CASSNPLGCLAGRTGELFF. The V and J genes are TRBV21-1 and TRBJ2-2; the table's D call, TRBD2, was not checked against the DNA. TRBV21-1 is an annotated pseudogene. CDR3 length: 19 residues.

The J gene is TRBJ2-1, the V gene TRBV15; D may be TRBD2 (5 bases). Germline V gene data show CDR1 as LNHNV and CDR2 as YYDKDF (reference sequence). Trimming removed 1 base at V and 5 bases at J, with 18 bases between. The CDR3 consists of 17 residues. The CDR3 region has the DNA TGTGCCACCAGCAGAGGATTAAGGACGTCGAGGGACAATGAGCAGTTCTTC. Its translation: CATSRGLRTSRDNEQFF.

The gene calls are TRBV6-1 and TRBJ1-6, with 9 positions matching TRBD1. The junction had 10 bases not matched to a gene; V was cut back by 3 bases and J by 10 bases. The CDR3 length is 16 residues. In germline, CDR1 is MNHNS, CDR2 SASEGT. CDR3 loop: CASSEGGTGLGSPLHF. The DNA for the CDR3 is TGTGCCAGCAGTGAGGGCGGGACAGGGCTCGGGTCACCCCTCCACTTT.

This chain joins TRBV27 and TRBJ2-1, with 8 bases matching TRBD1. With V trimmed by 5 bases and J by 4 bases, 13 bases remained unmatched. Germline V lookup: CDR1 MNHEY, CDR2 SMNVEV (reference sequence). The CDR3 is made up of 17 amino acids. The CDR3 sequence is CASSRDSDRALYNEQFF. The CDR3 DNA reads as TGTGCCAGCAGTCGGGACTCGGACAGGGCCCTTTACAATGAGCAGTTCTTC.

The rearrangement joins TRBV28 to TRBJ2-7; the D is unclear. V was pared by 1 base and J by 3 bases, with 10 bases between. CDR3 size: 14 residues. Germline V gene sequence: CDR1 MDHEN, CDR2 SYDVKM. This CDR3 is CASSLSSLRYEQYF. The DNA of the CDR3 is TGTGCCAGCAGTTTATCTTCACTCCGCTACGAGCAGTACTTC. The whole variable domain, filled in from reference TRBV28 and TRBJ2-7, reads DVKVTQSSRYLVKRTGEKVFLECVQDMDHENMFWYRQDPGLGLRLIYFSYDVKMKEKGDIPEGYSVSREKKERFSLILESASTNQTSMYLCASSLSSLRYEQYFGPGTRLTVT.

V gene TRBV4-3 combines with J gene TRBJ2-2; TRBD1 matches 7 bases. Trimming removed 1 base from V and 1 base from J; junction bases left unmatched: 9. The CDR3 is 18 amino acids. CDR1 and CDR2 from the germline V gene are LGHNA and YSLEER. CDR3 DNA: TGCGCCAGCAGCCAAGGGGAACCCCGGACAGGGAACACCGGGGAGCTGTTTTTT. Translation: CASSQGEPRTGNTGELFF.

This sequence joins TRBV6-5 and TRBJ1-1, with D unclear. In germline, CDR1 is MNHEY, CDR2 SVGAGI. CDR3 length: 13 residues. Trimming left V 4 bases short and J 5 bases short, with 11 bases between. CDR3 region: CASSSDTWTEAFF. DNA of the CDR3: TGTGCCAGCAGTTCCGACACCTGGACTGAAGCTTTCTTT.

The chain recombines TRBV7-2 with TRBJ2-3; D remains unclear. CDR1 and CDR2 (germline): SGHTA, FQGNSA. The CDR3 is 14 residues long. Trimming shortened V by 5 bases and J by 2 bases, and 11 bases separated the two germline ends. DNA of the CDR3: TGTGCCAGCAGCCCCTTTTCGGTCACAGATACGCAGTATTTT. This codes for CASSPFSVTDTQYF.

The chain employs TRBV7-6 and TRBJ2-5; the D is unclear. CDR3 size: 14 residues. V lost 5 bases, J lost 5 bases, and 15 bases lay in between. Germline V gene sequence: CDR1 SGHVS, CDR2 FNYEAQ. CDR3 nucleotide sequence: TGTGCCAGCAGCGTACGACTCGGTACCGAGACCCAGTACTTC. It encodes CASSVRLGTETQYF.

The chain recombines TRBV29-1 with TRBJ2-3, with D possibly being TRBD2 (6 bases). The V and J ends lost 6 bases and 1 base respectively, with 17 bases between them. The CDR3 totals 15 residues. Germline CDR1 reads SQVTM; CDR2 reads ANQGSEA. In nucleotides, the CDR3 is TGCAGCGTGGGTGTATCGGGAGTAGGCACAGATACGCAGTATTTT. This encodes CSVGVSGVGTDTQYF.

The rearrangement uses TRBV19 and TRBJ2-7; tentatively, D is TRBD2 (6 bases). Germline V CDR1 and CDR2: LNHDA, SQIVND (reference sequence). Trimming took 8 bases from V and 3 from J, leaving 23 bases between them. This CDR3 comprises 16 residues. For the CDR3, the DNA is TGTGCCAGTTCACAAAGCCCCGGGACTCCCATCTACGAGCAGTACTTC. Translated: CASSQSPGTPIYEQYF.

The chain recombines TRBV11-2 with TRBJ1-2; D gene uncertain. This CDR3 region has 14 residues. The V end lost 4 bases, the J end lost 6 bases, and 15 bases lay between the germline ends. Germline CDR1 is SGHAT and CDR2 is FQNNGV. CDR3 DNA: TGTGCCAGCAGCTCCGGGTCCCTAGCCCATGGCTACACCTTC. This translates into CASSSGSLAHGYTF.

The V gene is TRBV5-5, the J gene TRBJ2-1, with 10 bases that match TRBD2. V gave up 0 bases and J gave up 7 bases; unmatched junction bases: 7. Germline V gene lookup returns CDR1 SGHKS and CDR2 YYEKEE (reference sequence). The CDR3 runs to 16 residues. CDR3 sequence (DNA): TGTGCCAGCAGCTTGGCCCCAACTAGCGGGACGAATGAGCAGTTCTTC. This encodes CASSLAPTSGTNEQFF.